This T cell receptor beta chain was obtained from a study of cytotoxic CD8 clonotypes in ibrutinib-treated CLL. As for the study in general: Outcomes included some 24 partial and 2 complete responses; after median roughly 71 months, 14 stayed remitted and 12 progressed.

CDR3 length: 16 amino acids. The germline gives CDR1 SGHRS, CDR2 YFSETQ. V lost 4 bases, J lost 2 bases, and 7 bases stayed unmatched. This clone was observed a single time. The antigen is not known. TCRdb's table, derived via immunoSEQ multiplex PCR, lists solely in-frame clones and lacks some. The sample holds 200,000 to 250,000 clones, 79% seen once. Whole-study findings and limits: Clonotypes that were public were uncommon, and they contracted or stayed stable on treatment.

The specimen comprised PBMCs, sampled after 12 months of ibrutinib treatment. The chain is built from TRBV5-1 and TRBJ2-5; 11 bases align to TRBD1. This clonotype was obtained from a human donor with chronic lymphocytic leukemia. CDR3 residues: CASSIQGQGEQETQYF. The DNA for the CDR3 is TGCGCCAGCAGCATTCAGGGACAGGGGGAGCAAGAGACCCAGTACTTC.